This TCR beta chain derives from a study of cytomegalovirus exposure and HLA in healthy donors. Study findings and constraints: As a later analysis showed, several of the most significant clusters appeared to be linked to common viral pathogens. By a later analysis, the bulk of CMV-associated TCR beta chains appeared HLA-restricted. According to an earlier analysis, most TCR beta V segments yielded productive rearrangements about 90% or about 30% of the time.

On this clone itself: The target antigen is unknown.

Primers: 60 Vbeta forward and 13 Jbeta reverse. Per the authors' pipeline: Unique TCR beta chains totaled roughly 79 million in a later count, with roughly 11 million of them shared. Libraries were prepared by immunoSEQ multiplex PCR; TCRdb keeps only in-frame clonotypes and omits some of them. That table gives V, J and clone size, and the DNA gave D and trimming. Of about 140,000 clones listed, 80% are singletons. Germline CDR1 reads MNHEY; CDR2 reads SVGAGI. The CDR3 runs to 15 residues. Trimming took off 6 bases at V and 0 bases at J, with 12 bases between the two ends. The V and J genes are TRBV6-5 and TRBJ1-3, with D possibly matching TRBD1 (5 bases). Material: PBMCs. This TCR derives from a man aged 50-59 years in good health and CMV-seronegative. Here the CDR3 reads CASRGTLSSGNTIYF. In DNA form, the CDR3 reads TGTGCCAGCAGGGGGACTCTTAGCTCTGGAAACACCATATATTTT.